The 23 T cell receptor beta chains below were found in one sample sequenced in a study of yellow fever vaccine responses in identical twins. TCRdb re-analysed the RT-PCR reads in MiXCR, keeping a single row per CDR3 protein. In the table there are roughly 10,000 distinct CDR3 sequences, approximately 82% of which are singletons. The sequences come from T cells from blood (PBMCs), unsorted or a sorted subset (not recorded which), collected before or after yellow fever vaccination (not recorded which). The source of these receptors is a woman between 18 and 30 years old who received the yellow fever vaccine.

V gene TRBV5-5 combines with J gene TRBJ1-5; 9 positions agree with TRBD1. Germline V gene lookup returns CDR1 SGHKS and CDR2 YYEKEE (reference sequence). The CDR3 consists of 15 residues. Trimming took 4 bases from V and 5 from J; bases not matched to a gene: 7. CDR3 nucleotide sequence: TGTGCCAGCAGCGAGGGGACAGGGCATGATCAGCCCCAGCATTTT. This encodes CASSEGTGHDQPQHF.

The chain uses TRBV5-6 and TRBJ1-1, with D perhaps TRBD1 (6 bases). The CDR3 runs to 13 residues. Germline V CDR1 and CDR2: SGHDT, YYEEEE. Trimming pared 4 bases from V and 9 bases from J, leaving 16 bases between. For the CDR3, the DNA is TGTGCCAGCAGCATCCAATCAGGGGACAAAGCTTTCTTT. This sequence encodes CASSIQSGDKAFF.

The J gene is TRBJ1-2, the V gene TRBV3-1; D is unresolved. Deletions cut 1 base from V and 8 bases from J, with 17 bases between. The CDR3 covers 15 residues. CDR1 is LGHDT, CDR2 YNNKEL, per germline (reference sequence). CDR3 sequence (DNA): TGTGCCAGCAGCCAAGGGCAGACCGAGATCCTCGGCTACACCTTC. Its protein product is CASSQGQTEILGYTF. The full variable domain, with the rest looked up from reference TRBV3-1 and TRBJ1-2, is DTAVSQTPKYLVTQMGNDKSIKCEQNLGHDTMYWYKQDSKKFLKIMFSYNNKELIINETVPNRFSPKSPDKAHLNLHINSLELGDSAVYFCASSQGQTEILGYTFGSGTRLTVV.

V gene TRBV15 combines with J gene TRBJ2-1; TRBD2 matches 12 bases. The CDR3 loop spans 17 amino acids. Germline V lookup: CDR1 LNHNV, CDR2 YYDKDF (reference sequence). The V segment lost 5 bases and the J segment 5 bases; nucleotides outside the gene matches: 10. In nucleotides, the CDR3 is TGTGCCACCAGCTCCCTAGGGACTAGCGGGTCAGACAATGAGCAGTTCTTC. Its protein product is CATSSLGTSGSDNEQFF.

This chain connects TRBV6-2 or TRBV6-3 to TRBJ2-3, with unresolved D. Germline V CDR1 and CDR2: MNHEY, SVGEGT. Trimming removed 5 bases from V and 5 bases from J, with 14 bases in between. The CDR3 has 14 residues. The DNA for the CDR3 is TGTGCCAGCAGTCCCGGGCAGAAGAGAGATACGCAGTATTTT. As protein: CASSPGQKRDTQYF.

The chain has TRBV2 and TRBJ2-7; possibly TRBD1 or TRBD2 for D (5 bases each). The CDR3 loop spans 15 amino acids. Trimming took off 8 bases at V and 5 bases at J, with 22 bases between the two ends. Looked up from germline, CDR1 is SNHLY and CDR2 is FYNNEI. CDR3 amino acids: CASHQGQVRGHEQYF. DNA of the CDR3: TGTGCCAGCCACCAGGGTCAAGTAAGGGGACACGAGCAGTACTTC.

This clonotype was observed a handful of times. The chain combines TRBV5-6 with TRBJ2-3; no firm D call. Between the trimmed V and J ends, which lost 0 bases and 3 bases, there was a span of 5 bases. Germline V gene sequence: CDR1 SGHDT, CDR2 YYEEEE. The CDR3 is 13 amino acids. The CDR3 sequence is CASSLGATDTQYF. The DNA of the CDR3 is TGTGCCAGCAGCTTGGGAGCGACAGATACGCAGTATTTT. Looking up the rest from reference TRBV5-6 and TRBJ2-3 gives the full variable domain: DAGVTQSPTHLIKTRGQQVTLRCSPKSGHDTVSWYQQALGQGPQFIFQYYEEEERQRGNFPDRFSGHQFPNYSSELNVNALLLGDSALYLCASSLGATDTQYFGPGTRLTVL.

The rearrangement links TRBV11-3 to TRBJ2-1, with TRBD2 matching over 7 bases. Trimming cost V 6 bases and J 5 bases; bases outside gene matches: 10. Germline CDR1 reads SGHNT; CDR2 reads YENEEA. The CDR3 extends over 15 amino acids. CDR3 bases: TGTGCCAGCAGACGCCCGGGAGGCACAAACAATGAGCAGTTCTTC. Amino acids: CASRRPGGTNNEQFF.

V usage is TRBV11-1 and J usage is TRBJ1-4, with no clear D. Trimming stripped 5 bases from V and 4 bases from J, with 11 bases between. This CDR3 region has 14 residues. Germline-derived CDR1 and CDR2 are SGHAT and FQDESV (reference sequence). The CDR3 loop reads CASSGGQYNEKLFF. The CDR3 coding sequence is TGTGCCAGCAGCGGCGGGCAGTATAATGAAAAACTGTTTTTT.

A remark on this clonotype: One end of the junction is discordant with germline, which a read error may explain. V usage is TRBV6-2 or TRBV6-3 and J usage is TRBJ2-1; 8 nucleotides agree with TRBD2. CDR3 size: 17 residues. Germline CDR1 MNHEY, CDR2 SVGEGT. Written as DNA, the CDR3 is TGTGCCAGCAATTACTCTCCTTCGGGAGGGATGTACAATGAGCAGTTCTTC. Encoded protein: CASNYSPSGGMYNEQFF.

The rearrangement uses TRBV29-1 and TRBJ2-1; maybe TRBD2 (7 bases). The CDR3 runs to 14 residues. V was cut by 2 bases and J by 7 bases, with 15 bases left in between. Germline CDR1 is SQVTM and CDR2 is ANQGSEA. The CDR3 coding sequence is TGCAGCGTTGAAAGGGGGAGGGCCGGGAATGAGCAGTTCTTC. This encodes CSVERGRAGNEQFF.

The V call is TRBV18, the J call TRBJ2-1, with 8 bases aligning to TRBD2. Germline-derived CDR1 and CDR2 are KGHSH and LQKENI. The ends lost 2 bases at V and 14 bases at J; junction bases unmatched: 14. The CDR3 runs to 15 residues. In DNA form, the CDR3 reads TGTGCCAGCTCACCATTTACTGAAAGGACTAGCCAGGAGTTCTTC. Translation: CASSPFTERTSQEFF.

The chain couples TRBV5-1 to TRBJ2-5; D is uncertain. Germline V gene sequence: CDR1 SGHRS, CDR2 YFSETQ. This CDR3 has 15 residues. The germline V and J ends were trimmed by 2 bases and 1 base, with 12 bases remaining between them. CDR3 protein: CASSFQDVPQETQYF. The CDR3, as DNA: TGCGCCAGCAGCTTCCAAGACGTACCCCAAGAGACCCAGTACTTC.

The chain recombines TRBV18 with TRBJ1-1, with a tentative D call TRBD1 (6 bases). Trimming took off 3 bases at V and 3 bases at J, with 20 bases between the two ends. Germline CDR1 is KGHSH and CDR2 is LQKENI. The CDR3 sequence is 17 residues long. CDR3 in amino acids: CASSPSTGTRFDTEAFF. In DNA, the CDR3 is TGTGCCAGCTCACCCTCGACCGGGACACGGTTTGACACTGAAGCTTTCTTT.

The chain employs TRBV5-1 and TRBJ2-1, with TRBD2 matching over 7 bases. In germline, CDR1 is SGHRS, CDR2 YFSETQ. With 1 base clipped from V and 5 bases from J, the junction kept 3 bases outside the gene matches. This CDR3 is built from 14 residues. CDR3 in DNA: TGCGCCAGCAGCTTGCCGGGGGGTAACAATGAGCAGTTCTTC. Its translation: CASSLPGGNNEQFF.

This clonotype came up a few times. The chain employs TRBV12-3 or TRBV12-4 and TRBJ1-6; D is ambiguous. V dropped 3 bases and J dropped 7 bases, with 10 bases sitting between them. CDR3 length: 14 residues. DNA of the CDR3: TGTGCCAGCAGTTTCCGTGGTGAAAATTCACCCCTCCACTTT. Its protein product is CASSFRGENSPLHF.

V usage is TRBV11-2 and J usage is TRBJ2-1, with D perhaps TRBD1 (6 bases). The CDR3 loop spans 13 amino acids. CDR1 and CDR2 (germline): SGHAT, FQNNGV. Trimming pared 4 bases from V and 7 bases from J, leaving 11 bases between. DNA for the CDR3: TGTGCCAGCAGCTCCACAGGGAGTAATGAGCAGTTCTTC. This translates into CASSSTGSNEQFF.

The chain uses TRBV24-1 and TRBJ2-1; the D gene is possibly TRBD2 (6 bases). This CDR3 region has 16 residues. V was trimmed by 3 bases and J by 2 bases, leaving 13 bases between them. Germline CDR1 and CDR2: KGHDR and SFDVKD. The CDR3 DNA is TGTGCCACCAGTGATGGCAGCGGGCCCACCTACAATGAGCAGTTCTTC. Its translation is CATSDGSGPTYNEQFF.

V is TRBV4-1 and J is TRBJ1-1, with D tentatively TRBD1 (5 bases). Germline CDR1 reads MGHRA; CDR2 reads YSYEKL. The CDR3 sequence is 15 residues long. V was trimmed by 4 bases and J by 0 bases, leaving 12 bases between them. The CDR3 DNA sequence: TGCGCCAGCAGCCTTAAGGGACTCATGAACACTGAAGCTTTCTTT. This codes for CASSLKGLMNTEAFF.

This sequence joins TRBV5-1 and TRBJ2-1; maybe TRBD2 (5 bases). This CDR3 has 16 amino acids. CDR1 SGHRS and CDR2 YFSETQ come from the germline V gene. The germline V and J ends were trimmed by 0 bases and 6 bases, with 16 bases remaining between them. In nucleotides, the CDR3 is TGCGCCAGCAGCTTGGCCCCTATTTCTGGAGGCAATGAGCAGTTCTTC. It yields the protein CASSLAPISGGNEQFF.

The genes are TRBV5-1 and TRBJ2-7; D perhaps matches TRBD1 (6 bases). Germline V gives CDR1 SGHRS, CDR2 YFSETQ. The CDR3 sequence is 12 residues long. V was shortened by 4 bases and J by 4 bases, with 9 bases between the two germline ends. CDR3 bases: TGCGCCAGCAGCGCTACAGGGTACGAGCAGTACTTC. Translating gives CASSATGYEQYF.

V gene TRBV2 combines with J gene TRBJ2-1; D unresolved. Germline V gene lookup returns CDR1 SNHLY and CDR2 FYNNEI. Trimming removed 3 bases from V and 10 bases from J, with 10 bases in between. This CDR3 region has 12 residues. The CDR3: CASSESGYEQFF. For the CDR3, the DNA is TGTGCCAGCAGTGAGTCAGGATACGAGCAGTTCTTC.

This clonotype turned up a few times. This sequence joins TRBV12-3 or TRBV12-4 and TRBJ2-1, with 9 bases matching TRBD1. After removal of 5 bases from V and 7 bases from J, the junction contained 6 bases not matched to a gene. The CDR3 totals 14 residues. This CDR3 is CASSLGQGVNEQFF. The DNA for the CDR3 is TGTGCCAGCAGTCTGGGACAGGGTGTAAATGAGCAGTTCTTC.